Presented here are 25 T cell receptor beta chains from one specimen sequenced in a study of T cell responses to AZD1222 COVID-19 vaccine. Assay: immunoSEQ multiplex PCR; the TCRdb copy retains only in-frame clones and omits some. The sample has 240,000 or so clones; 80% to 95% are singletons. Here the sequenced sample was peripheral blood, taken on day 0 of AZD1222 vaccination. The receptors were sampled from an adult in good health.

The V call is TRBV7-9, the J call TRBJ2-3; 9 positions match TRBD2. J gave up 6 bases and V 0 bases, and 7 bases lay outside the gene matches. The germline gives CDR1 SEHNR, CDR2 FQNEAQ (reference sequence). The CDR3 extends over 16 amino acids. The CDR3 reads CASSLATLAGLDTQYF. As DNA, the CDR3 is TGTGCCAGCAGCTTAGCAACCCTAGCGGGGCTGGATACGCAGTATTTT.

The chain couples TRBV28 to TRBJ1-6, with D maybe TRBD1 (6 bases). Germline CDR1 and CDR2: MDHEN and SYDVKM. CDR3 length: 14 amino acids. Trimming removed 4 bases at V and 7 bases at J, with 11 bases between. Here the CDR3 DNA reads TGTGCCAGCAGTTCAGGACAGCCAAATTCACCCCTCCACTTT. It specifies CASSSGQPNSPLHF.

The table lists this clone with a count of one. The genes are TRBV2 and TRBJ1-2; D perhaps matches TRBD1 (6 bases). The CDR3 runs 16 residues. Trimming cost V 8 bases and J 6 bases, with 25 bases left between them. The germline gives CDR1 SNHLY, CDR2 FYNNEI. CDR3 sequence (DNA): TGTGCCAGCGGGGGCCGGGAAAATCCCATGGCCGATGGCTACACCTTC. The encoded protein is CASGGRENPMADGYTF.

CDR3 sequence (DNA): TGTGCCAGCAGTCCCTCGGGAGGCTCTGGAAACACCATATATTTT. This sequence encodes CASSPSGGSGNTIYF. The chain carries TRBV6-2 or TRBV6-3 and TRBJ1-3; D gene unclear. This CDR3 region has 15 residues. The ends were cut back, 5 bases at V and 0 bases at J, with 11 bases in the middle. The germline V gene has CDR1 MNHEY and CDR2 SVGEGT.

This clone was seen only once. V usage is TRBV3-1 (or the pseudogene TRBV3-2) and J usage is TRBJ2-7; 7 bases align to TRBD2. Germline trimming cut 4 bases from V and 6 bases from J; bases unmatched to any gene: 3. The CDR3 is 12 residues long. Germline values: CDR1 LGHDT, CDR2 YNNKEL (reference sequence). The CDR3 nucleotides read TGTGCCAGCAGCCGAGGCGGGGGCGAGCAGTACTTC. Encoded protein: CASSRGGGEQYF.

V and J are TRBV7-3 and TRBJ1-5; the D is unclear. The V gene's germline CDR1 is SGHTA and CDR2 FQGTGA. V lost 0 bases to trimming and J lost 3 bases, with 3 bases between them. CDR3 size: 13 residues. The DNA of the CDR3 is TGTGCCAGCAGCTTAACTTCCAATCAGCCCCAGCATTTT. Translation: CASSLTSNQPQHF.

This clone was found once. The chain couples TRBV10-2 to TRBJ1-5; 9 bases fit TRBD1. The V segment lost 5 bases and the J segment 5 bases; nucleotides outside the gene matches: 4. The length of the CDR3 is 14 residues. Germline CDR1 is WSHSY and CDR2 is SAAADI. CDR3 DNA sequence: TGCGCCAGCAGTAAGACAGGGGGAGATCAGCCCCAGCATTTT. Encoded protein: CASSKTGGDQPQHF.

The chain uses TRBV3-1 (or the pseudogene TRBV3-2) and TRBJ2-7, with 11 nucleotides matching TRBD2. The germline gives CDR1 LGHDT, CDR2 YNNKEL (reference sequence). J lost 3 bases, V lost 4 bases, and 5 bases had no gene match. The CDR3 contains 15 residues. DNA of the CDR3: TGTGCCAGCAGCCCCGGGACTAGCGGAAACTACGAGCAGTACTTC. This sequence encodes CASSPGTSGNYEQYF.

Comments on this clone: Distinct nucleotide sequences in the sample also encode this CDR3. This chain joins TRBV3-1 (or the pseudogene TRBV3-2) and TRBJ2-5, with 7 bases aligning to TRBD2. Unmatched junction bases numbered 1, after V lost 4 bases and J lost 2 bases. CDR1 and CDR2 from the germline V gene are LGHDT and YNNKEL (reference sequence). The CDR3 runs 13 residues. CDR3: CASSPRGQETQYF. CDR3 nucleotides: TGTGCCAGCAGCCCGCGGGGGCAAGAGACCCAGTACTTC.

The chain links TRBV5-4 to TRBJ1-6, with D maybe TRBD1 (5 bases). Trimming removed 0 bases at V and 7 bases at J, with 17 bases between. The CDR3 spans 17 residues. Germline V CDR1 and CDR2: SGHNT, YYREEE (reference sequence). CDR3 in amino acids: CASSLALGGDGNSPLHF. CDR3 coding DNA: TGTGCCAGCAGCTTGGCCCTGGGGGGGGACGGGAATTCACCCCTCCACTTT.

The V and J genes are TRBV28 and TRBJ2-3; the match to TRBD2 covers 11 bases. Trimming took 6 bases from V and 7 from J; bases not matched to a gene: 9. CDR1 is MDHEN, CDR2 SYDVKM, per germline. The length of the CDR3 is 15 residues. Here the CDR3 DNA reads TGTGCCAGCAGCAGCTTTAGCGGGAGGGTACATACGCAGTATTTT. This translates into CASSSFSGRVHTQYF.

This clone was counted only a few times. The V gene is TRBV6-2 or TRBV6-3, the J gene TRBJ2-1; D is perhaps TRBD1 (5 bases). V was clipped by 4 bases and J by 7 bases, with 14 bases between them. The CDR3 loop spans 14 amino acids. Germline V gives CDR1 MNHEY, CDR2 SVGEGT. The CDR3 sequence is CASSSQQPGNEQFF. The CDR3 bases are TGTGCCAGCAGTTCCCAGCAGCCAGGGAATGAGCAGTTCTTC.

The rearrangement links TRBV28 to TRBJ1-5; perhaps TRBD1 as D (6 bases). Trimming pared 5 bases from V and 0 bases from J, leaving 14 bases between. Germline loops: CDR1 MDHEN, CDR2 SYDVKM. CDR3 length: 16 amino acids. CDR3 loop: CASSRPGHLSNQPQHF. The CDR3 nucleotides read TGTGCCAGCAGTCGACCGGGACATCTTAGCAATCAGCCCCAGCATTTT.

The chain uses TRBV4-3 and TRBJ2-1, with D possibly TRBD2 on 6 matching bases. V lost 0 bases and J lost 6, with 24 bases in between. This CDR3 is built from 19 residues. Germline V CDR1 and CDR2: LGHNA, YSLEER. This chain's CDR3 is CASSQDPRNSGLKLNEQFF. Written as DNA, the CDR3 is TGCGCCAGCAGCCAAGATCCTAGAAATTCGGGACTTAAACTCAATGAGCAGTTCTTC.

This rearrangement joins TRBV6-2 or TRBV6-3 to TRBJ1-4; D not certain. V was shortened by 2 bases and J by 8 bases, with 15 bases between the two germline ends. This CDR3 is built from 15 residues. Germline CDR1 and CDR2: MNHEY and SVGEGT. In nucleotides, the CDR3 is TGTGCCAGCAGTTACGCGGGCCTCGATCGGGAAAAACTGTTTTTT. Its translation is CASSYAGLDREKLFF.

The CDR3 DNA reads as TGTGCCAGCAGCTTGGATCAGGGCTCTGGAAACACCATATATTTT. Amino acids: CASSLDQGSGNTIYF. The chain is built from TRBV5-4 and TRBJ1-3, with D perhaps matching TRBD1 (5 bases). The CDR3 totals 15 residues. Germline V gene sequence: CDR1 SGHNT, CDR2 YYREEE (reference sequence). V was trimmed by 0 bases and J by 0 bases, leaving 7 bases between them.

In DNA, the CDR3 is TGCGCCAGCAGCCAAGCTCCGCCGACGGGGAAGGCAGATACGCAGTATTTT. Residues: CASSQAPPTGKADTQYF. J is TRBJ2-3 and V is TRBV4-1, with TRBD2 as a possible D gene (5 bases). The V and J ends lost 1 base and 4 bases respectively, with 18 bases between them. Germline V gives CDR1 MGHRA, CDR2 YSYEKL. The CDR3 runs 17 residues.

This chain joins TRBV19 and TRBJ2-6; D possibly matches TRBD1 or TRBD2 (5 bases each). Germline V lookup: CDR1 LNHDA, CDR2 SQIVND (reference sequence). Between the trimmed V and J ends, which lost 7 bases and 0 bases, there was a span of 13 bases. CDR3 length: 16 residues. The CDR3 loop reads CASTRGVTSGANVLTF. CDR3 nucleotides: TGTGCCAGTACCCGAGGGGTTACCTCTGGGGCCAACGTCCTGACTTTC. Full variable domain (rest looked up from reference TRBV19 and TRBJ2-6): DGGITQSPKYLFRKEGQNVTLSCEQNLNHDAMYWYRQDPGQGLRLIYYSQIVNDFQKGDIAEGYSVSREKKESFPLTVTSAQKNPTAFYLCASTRGVTSGANVLTFGAGSRLTVL.

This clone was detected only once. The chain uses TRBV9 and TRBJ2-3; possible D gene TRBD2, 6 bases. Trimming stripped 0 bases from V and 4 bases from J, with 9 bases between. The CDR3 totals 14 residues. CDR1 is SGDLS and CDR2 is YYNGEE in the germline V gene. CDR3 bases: TGTGCCAGCAGCGTAGGTGGAGGGGCAGATACGCAGTATTTT. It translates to CASSVGGGADTQYF.

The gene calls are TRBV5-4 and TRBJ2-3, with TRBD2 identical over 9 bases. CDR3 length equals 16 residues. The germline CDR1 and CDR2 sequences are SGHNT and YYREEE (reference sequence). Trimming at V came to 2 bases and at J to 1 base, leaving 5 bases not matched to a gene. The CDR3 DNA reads TGTGCCAGCAGCTTCATTAGCGGGGGCCGCACAGATACGCAGTATTTT. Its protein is CASSFISGGRTDTQYF. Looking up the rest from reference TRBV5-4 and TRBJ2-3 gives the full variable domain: ETGVTQSPTHLIKTRGQQVTLRCSSQSGHNTVSWYQQALGQGPQFIFQYYREEENGRGNFPPRFSGLQFPNYSSELNVNALELDDSALYLCASSFISGGRTDTQYFGPGTRLTVL.

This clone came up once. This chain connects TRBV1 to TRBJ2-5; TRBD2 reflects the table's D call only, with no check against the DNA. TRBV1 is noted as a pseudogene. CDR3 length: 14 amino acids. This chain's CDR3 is CTSSQDYGQETQYF. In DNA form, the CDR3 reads TGCACCAGCAGCCAAGATTACGGCCAAGAGACCCAGTACTTC.

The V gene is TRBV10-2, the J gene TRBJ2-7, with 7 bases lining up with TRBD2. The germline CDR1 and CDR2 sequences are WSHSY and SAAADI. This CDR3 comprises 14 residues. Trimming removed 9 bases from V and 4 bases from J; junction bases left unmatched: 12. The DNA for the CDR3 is TGCGCCAGTCGGGGAGGGCCATCCCAGTACGAGCAGTACTTC. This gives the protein CASRGGPSQYEQYF.

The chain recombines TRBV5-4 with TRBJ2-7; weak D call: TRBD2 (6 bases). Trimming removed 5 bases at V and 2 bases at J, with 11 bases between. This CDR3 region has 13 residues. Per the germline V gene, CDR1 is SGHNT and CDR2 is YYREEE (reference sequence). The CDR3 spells CASRLAPTYEQYF. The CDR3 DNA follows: TGTGCCAGCAGACTAGCCCCAACCTACGAGCAGTACTTC.

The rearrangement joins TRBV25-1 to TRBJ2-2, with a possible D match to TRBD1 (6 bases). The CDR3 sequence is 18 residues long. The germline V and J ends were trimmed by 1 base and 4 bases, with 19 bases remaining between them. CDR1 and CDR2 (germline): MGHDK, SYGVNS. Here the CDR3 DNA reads TGTGCCAGCAGTGAATTAGATGGCCAGGGGAAGACCACCGGGGAGCTGTTTTTT. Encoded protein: CASSELDGQGKTTGELFF. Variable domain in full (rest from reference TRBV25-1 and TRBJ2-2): EADIYQTPRYLVIGTGKKITLECSQTMGHDKMYWYQQDPGMELHLIHYSYGVNSTEKGDLSSESTVSRIRTEHFPLTLESARPSHTSQYLCASSELDGQGKTTGELFFGEGSRLTVL.

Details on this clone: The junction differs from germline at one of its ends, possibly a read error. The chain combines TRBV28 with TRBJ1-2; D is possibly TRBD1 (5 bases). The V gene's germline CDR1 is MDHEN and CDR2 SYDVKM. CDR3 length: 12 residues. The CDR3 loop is CASSNLQQALRF. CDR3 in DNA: TGTGCCAGCAGCAACTTACAACAGGCCCTTCGCTTC.